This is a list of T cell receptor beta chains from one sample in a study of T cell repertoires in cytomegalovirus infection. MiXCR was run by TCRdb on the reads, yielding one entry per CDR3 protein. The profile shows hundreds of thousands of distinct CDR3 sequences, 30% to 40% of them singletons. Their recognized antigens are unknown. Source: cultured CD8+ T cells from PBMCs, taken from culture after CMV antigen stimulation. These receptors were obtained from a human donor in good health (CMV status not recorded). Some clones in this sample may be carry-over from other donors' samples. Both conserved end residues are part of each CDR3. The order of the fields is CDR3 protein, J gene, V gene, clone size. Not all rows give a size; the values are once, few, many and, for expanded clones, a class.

CASSYAGATNEKLFF,TRBJ1-4,TRBV6-2/TRBV6-3,many
CASSSQGGVNEQFF,TRBJ2-1,TRBV6-6,.
CASSLGRGRFIDTQYF,TRBJ2-3,TRBV5-1,few
CASRIHSGTNTGELFF,TRBJ2-2,TRBV28,.
CASSPPPRYTGEKLFF,TRBJ1-4,TRBV7-8,few
CASSAGQGGNTIYF,TRBJ1-3,TRBV12-3/TRBV12-4,few
CASSFPQGHSPLHF,TRBJ1-6,TRBV5-5,many
CASSQSGGDTQYF,TRBJ2-3,TRBV5-1,.
CASTPDISYNEQFF,TRBJ2-1,TRBV6-1,.
CASTPGQTNYGYTF,TRBJ1-2,TRBV5-1,few
CASSLETGTADYEQYF,TRBJ2-7,TRBV5-4,.
CASGLVDGYGNTIYF,TRBJ1-3,TRBV12-5,.
CASQRGGPETQYF,TRBJ2-5,TRBV7-9,.
CASSLTASPSDTQYF,TRBJ2-3,TRBV11-2,few
CASSVRTGAREQYF,TRBJ2-7,TRBV5-1,.
CASSLGLRQGVTGELFF,TRBJ2-2,TRBV7-9,few
CASSLSRDRLDGYTF,TRBJ1-2,TRBV7-9,few
CAISTEGASLRETQYF,TRBJ2-5,TRBV10-3,.
CASSWGSGVSYNEQFF,TRBJ2-1,TRBV5-6,.
CATSRVNTEAFF,TRBJ1-1,TRBV15,.
CASSLVGGVRETQYF,TRBJ2-5,TRBV7-6,.
CASSQRGQDNEKLFF,TRBJ1-4,TRBV7-9,few
CASSYVPFDEKLFF,TRBJ1-4,TRBV6-5,.
CASSLPRGPLYEQYF,TRBJ2-7,TRBV7-8,many
CASSYSNLGGNTEAFF,TRBJ1-1,TRBV6-5,few
CASSSTSGGAEETQYF,TRBJ2-5,TRBV7-2,many
CASSLGPGPHF,TRBJ1-2,TRBV12-3/TRBV12-4,few
CASSWGTSGNTIYF,TRBJ1-3,TRBV12-3/TRBV12-4,.
CASSLGGPRVHEQYF,TRBJ2-7,TRBV13,.
CASSPRQGGGKTEAFF,TRBJ1-1,TRBV7-8,.
CASVSGQGDYEQYF,TRBJ2-7,TRBV2,.
CASRVIPGLAGGSHEQFF,TRBJ2-1,TRBV7-9,few
CASQPSVGANVLTF,TRBJ2-6,TRBV19,once
CASSLSGQGSEQYF,TRBJ2-7,TRBV27,.
CASYDHENIQYF,TRBJ2-4,TRBV18,.
CASSLNSNQPQHF,TRBJ1-5,TRBV7-2,many
CASTNQGREGETQYF,TRBJ2-5,TRBV6-5,few
CASSAHPGGGEYGYTF,TRBJ1-2,TRBV9,.
CASSFSRGGPGELFF,TRBJ2-2,TRBV5-4,few
CVSRGTGELFF,TRBJ2-2,TRBV28,.
CASSLWRDNQPQHF,TRBJ1-5,TRBV5-8,.
CATQDFMNTEAFF,TRBJ1-1,TRBV19,.
CASSYSEAASGVVLVDEQFF,TRBJ2-1,TRBV6-2/TRBV6-3,.
CSARASSLAGVAGELFF,TRBJ2-2,TRBV20-1,.